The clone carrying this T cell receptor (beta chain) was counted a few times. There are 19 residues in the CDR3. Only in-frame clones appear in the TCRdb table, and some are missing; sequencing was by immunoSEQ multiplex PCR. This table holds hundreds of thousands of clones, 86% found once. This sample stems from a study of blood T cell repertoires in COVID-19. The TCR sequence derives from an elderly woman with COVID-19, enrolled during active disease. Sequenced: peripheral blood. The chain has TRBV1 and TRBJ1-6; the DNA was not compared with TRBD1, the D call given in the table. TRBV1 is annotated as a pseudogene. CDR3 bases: TGCACCAGCAGCCCACGCCGGGACAGCCAGAGCTCCTATAATTCACCCCTCCACTTT. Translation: CTSSPRRDSQSSYNSPLHF.